Below, 17 T cell receptor beta chains from the same sample are listed, as sequenced in a study of primary melanoma T cells and metastatic recurrence. The protocol was immunoSEQ multiplex PCR, while the TCRdb copy is restricted to in-frame clones and leaves out a portion. This sample has some 260 clones, with 75% to 85% found just once. The sample taken for sequencing was melanoma tumor tissue. These receptors came from a human donor with melanoma.

In this sample, this clone turned up a few times. The chain has TRBV6-8 and TRBJ2-7; a possible D gene is TRBD1 (5 bases). V lost 7 bases to trimming and J lost 0 bases, with 10 bases between them. Germline CDR1 is MNHGY and CDR2 is SAAAGT. The CDR3 has 13 amino acids. The CDR3, as DNA: TGTGCCAGCACCTCGACAGACTCCTACGAGCAGTACTTC. Translation: CASTSTDSYEQYF.

The chain recombines TRBV29-1 with TRBJ2-7; 7 bases map to TRBD1. The germline gives CDR1 SQVTM, CDR2 ANQGSEA. CDR3 length: 13 residues. The junction had 9 bases not matched to a gene; V was cut back by 7 bases and J by 3 bases. The CDR3 bases are TGCAGCGCCAAGACAGGGAGTCGCTACGAGCAGTACTTC. It is translated as CSAKTGSRYEQYF.

The chain combines TRBV11-3 with TRBJ1-4; D call uncertain. This CDR3 is built from 15 residues. The germline V gene encodes CDR1 SGHNT and CDR2 YENEEA. Trimming cost V 5 bases and J 5 bases, with 15 bases left between them. The CDR3 region has the DNA TGTGCCAGCAGCCCCTGGAGGGAAAGGAATGAAAAACTGTTTTTT. Protein sequence: CASSPWRERNEKLFF.

This rearrangement joins TRBV1 to TRBJ1-4; the tabulated D call, TRBD1, remains unverified against the DNA. TRBV1 is listed as a pseudogene. The CDR3 has 15 residues. The CDR3, as DNA: TGCGCCAGCAGCCAAGGGACAGTAACTAATGAAAAACTGTTTTTT. As protein: CASSQGTVTNEKLFF.

This clone was found a few times. The gene calls are TRBV23-1 and TRBJ2-7, with TRBD2 matching 7 bases. TRBV23-1 is an ORF; its function is uncertain. Losses at the gene ends were 8 bases for V and 4 bases for J; bases not matched to a gene: 14. The CDR3 covers 15 residues. CDR3 sequence: CASAMRDYRPYEQYF. The DNA of the CDR3 is TGCGCCAGCGCGATGCGGGACTACCGCCCGTACGAGCAGTACTTC.

In regard to this clone: At one end the junction does not follow the germline gene, possibly because of a read error. The chain recombines TRBV6-8 with TRBJ2-2; D is unclear. The CDR3 consists of 13 residues. Germline assignment: CDR1 MNHGY and CDR2 SAAAGT. CDR3 sequence (DNA): TGTGCCAGCAGTGACTCGGACACCGGGGAGCTGTTTTTT. Its translation is CASSDSDTGELFF.

The J gene is TRBJ1-1, the V gene TRBV11-3; D remains unclear. CDR3 length: 15 amino acids. CDR1 and CDR2 (germline): SGHNT, YENEEA. Trimming removed 4 bases at V and 0 bases at J, with 12 bases between. CDR3 amino acids: CASSSPDRVNTEAFF. The DNA for the CDR3 is TGTGCCAGCAGCTCTCCTGATAGGGTGAACACTGAAGCTTTCTTT.

CDR3 in amino acids: CASSTNYGTDTQYF. In nucleotides, the CDR3 is TGTGCCAGTAGTACTAACTATGGCACAGATACGCAGTATTTT. The genes are TRBV19 and TRBJ2-3; D gene uncertain. The CDR3 sequence is 14 residues long. Germline V gene data show CDR1 as LNHDA and CDR2 as SQIVND (reference sequence). Deletions cut 4 bases from V and 1 base from J, with 9 bases between. The full variable domain, with the rest looked up from reference TRBV19 and TRBJ2-3, is DGGITQSPKYLFRKEGQNVTLSCEQNLNHDAMYWYRQDPGQGLRLIYYSQIVNDFQKGDIAEGYSVSREKKESFPLTVTSAQKNPTAFYLCASSTNYGTDTQYFGPGTRLTVL.

The J gene is TRBJ1-2, the V gene TRBV6-8, with D maybe TRBD1 (6 bases). Trimming removed 0 bases at V and 6 bases at J, with 11 bases between. Germline CDR1 MNHGY, CDR2 SAAAGT. This CDR3 has 14 residues. Here the CDR3 DNA reads TGTGCCAGCAGTTACTCGAGGGGGAGGGATGGCTACACCTTC. Amino acid sequence: CASSYSRGRDGYTF.

The J gene is TRBJ2-3, the V gene TRBV11-3; D gene unclear. Deletions cut 3 bases from V and 5 bases from J, with 12 bases between. This CDR3 contains 14 residues. The germline V gene encodes CDR1 SGHNT and CDR2 YENEEA. The CDR3, as DNA: TGTGCCAGCAGCTTTAGCAGAACTGGAGATACGCAGTATTTT. It encodes CASSFSRTGDTQYF.

This chain links TRBV29-1 with TRBJ2-7; either TRBD1 or TRBD2 may fit D (5 bases each). This CDR3 spans 15 amino acids. Trimming removed 1 base from V and 2 bases from J, with 15 bases in between. Germline values: CDR1 SQVTM, CDR2 ANQGSEA. The CDR3 spells CSVEASTADPYEQYF. CDR3 in DNA: TGCAGCGTTGAAGCTTCGACAGCGGATCCCTACGAGCAGTACTTC.

The chain joins TRBV10-3 to TRBJ2-3; tentatively, D is TRBD1 (5 bases). Germline V gives CDR1 ENHRY, CDR2 SYGVKD. V was shortened by 10 bases and J by 4 bases, with 30 bases between the two germline ends. This CDR3 contains 18 residues. The CDR3: CASRNPRGPPRDPDTQYF. CDR3 coding DNA: TGTGCCAGCCGAAACCCCCGAGGACCCCCCAGGGATCCAGATACGCAGTATTTT.

About this clone itself: The junction departs from the called germline gene at one end, perhaps through a read error. The chain carries TRBV9 and TRBJ2-5, with TRBD2 identical over 12 bases. Germline CDR1 SGDLS, CDR2 YYNGEE. The CDR3 runs to 21 residues. The CDR3 DNA reads as TGTGCCAGCAGCGCTAAGATTGGACTAGCGGGAAAAGGGCACCTTGGGGAGACTCAGTACTTC. Translation: CASSAKIGLAGKGHLGETQYF. The entire variable domain, with the rest obtained from reference TRBV9 and TRBJ2-5, is as follows: DSGVTQTPKHLITATGQRVTLRCSPRSGDLSVYWYQQSLDQGLQFLIQYYNGEERAKGNILERFSAQQFPDLHSELNLSSLELGDSALYFCASSAKIGLAGKGHLGETQYFGPGTRLLVL.

The rearrangement uses TRBV1 and TRBJ1-3. TRBV1 is annotated as a pseudogene. CDR3 length: 15 residues. CDR3 sequence reads: CTSSQSGATGNTIYF. The CDR3, as DNA: TGCACCAGCAGCCAATCCGGGGCTACTGGAAACACCATATATTTT.

The chain recombines TRBV5-1 with TRBJ2-2; 12 bases agree with TRBD2. Trimming took 6 bases from V and 3 from J; bases not matched to a gene: 6. The CDR3 runs to 16 residues. The V gene's germline CDR1 is SGHRS and CDR2 YFSETQ. This chain's CDR3 is CASNPSGGAYTGELFF. The CDR3, as DNA: TGCGCCAGCAACCCTAGCGGGGGGGCGTACACCGGGGAGCTGTTTTTT.

This clone was recorded once. The V gene is TRBV11-3, the J gene TRBJ2-7, with 11 bases lining up with TRBD1. Germline CDR1 reads SGHNT; CDR2 reads YENEEA. The trim removed 2 bases at V and 7 bases at J, leaving 7 bases unmatched. The CDR3 covers 15 residues. CDR3: CASSLRGTGGNEQYF. The CDR3 DNA follows: TGTGCCAGCAGCTTACGAGGGACAGGGGGTAATGAGCAGTACTTC.

This clone was recorded only once. The chain carries TRBV27 and TRBJ2-3, with D perhaps TRBD2 (5 bases). V was pared by 2 bases and J by 0 bases, with 15 bases between. This CDR3 is built from 17 residues. The germline V gene has CDR1 MNHEY and CDR2 SMNVEV (reference sequence). The DNA for the CDR3 is TGTGCCAGCAGTTTAGTTACAGCGGTTTCTAGCACAGATACGCAGTATTTT. Amino acids: CASSLVTAVSSTDTQYF.